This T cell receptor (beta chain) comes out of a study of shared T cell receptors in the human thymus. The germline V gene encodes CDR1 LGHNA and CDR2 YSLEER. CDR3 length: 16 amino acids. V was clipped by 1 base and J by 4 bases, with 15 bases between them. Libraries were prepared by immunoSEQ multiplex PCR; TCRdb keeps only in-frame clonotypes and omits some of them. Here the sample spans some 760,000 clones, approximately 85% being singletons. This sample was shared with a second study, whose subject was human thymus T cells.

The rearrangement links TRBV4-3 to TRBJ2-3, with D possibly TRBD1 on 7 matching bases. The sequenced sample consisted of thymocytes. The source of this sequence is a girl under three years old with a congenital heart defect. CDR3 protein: CASSQGRGLVSDTQYF. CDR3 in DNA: TGCGCCAGCAGCCAAGGGAGGGGGCTGGTGTCAGATACGCAGTATTTT.